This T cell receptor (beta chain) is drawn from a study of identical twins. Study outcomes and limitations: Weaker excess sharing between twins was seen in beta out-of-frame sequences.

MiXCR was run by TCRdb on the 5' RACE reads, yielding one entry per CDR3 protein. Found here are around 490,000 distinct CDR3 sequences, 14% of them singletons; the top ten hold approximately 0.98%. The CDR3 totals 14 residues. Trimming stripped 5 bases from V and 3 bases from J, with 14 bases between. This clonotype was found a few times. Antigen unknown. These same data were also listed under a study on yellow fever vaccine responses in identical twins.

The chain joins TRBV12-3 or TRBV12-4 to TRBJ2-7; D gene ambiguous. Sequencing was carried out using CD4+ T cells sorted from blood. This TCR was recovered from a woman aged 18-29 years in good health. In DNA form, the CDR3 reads TGTGCCAGCAGTCTACGGGTGCTACTCTACGAGCAGTACTTC. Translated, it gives CASSLRVLLYEQYF.